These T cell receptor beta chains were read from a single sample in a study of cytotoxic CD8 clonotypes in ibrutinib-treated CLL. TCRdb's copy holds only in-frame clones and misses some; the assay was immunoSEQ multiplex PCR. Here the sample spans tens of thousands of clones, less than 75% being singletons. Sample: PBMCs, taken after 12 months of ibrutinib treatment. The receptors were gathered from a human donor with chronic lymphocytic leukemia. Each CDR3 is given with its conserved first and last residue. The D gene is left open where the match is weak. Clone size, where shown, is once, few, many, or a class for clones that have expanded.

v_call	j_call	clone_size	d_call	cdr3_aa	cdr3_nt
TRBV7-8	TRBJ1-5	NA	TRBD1	CASSLAQGAGNQPQHF	TGTGCCAGCAGCTTAGCCCAGGGGGCCGGCAATCAGCCCCAGCATTTT
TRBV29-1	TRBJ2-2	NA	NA	CSVLTTGTGELFF	TGCAGCGTACTAACTACAGGGACCGGGGAGCTGTTTTTT
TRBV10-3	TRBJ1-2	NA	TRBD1	CAIGGTGGYTF	TGTGCCATCGGAGGGACAGGGGGATACACCTTC
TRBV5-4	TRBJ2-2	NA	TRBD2	CASSRGASGYANTGELFF	TGTGCCAGCAGCCGAGGGGCTAGCGGGTACGCGAACACCGGGGAGCTGTTTTTT
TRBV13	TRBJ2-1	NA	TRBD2	CASSFRGGPYNEQFF	TGTGCCAGCAGCTTTCGGGGGGGCCCCTACAATGAGCAGTTCTTC
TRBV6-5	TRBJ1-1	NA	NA	CASSRNTEAFF	TGTGCCAGCTCTCGGAACACTGAAGCTTTCTTT
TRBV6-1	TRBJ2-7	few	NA	CASSVIGSSSSYEQYF	TGTGCCAGCAGTGTTATAGGGTCCAGTTCTTCCTACGAGCAGTACTTC
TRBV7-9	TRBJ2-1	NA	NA	CASSLREHEQFF	TGTGCCAGCAGCTTACGCGAGCATGAGCAGTTCTTC
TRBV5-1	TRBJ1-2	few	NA	CASSLQATERSGYTF	TGCGCCAGCAGCTTGCAGGCCACAGAGCGAAGCGGCTACACCTTC
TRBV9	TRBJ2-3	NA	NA	CASSVVGGDRDTQYF	TGTGCCAGCAGCGTAGTTGGAGGGGACCGGGATACGCAGTATTTT
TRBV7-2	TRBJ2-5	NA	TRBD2	CASSFRSGSGSLETQYF	TGTGCCAGCAGCTTTAGGTCGGGTAGCGGGAGTTTAGAGACCCAGTACTTC
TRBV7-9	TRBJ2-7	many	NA	CASSLVGQAYEQYF	TGTGCCAGCAGCTTAGTTGGCCAGGCCTACGAGCAGTACTTC
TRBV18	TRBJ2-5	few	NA	CASSPRQQETQYF	TGTGCCAGCTCACCCAGGCAGCAAGAGACCCAGTACTTC
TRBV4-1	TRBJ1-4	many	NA	CASSHGWVGPEKLFF	TGCGCCAGCAGCCACGGCTGGGTGGGTCCTGAAAAACTGTTTTTT
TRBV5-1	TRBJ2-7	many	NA	CASSLNPGGIVEQYF	TGCGCCAGCAGCTTGAACCCGGGCGGGATAGTGGAGCAGTACTTC
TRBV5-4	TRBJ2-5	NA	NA	CASSRRRDNQETQYF	TGTGCCAGCAGCCGGAGGAGGGACAACCAAGAGACCCAGTACTTC
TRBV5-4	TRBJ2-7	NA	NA	CASSFIGERQYF	TGTGCCAGCAGTTTTATTGGGGAGAGGCAGTACTTC
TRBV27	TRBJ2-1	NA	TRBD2	CASSSFAGLSNEQFF	TGTGCCAGCAGTTCTTTCGCGGGACTAAGTAATGAGCAGTTCTTC
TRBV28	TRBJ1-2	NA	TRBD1	CASSYTGDRGYTF	TGTGCCAGCAGTTATACAGGGGATCGTGGCTACACCTTC
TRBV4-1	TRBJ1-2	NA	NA	CASSREYLLGVLGYTF	TGCGCCAGCAGCCGGGAGTATCTCTTAGGGGTCTTAGGCTACACCTTC
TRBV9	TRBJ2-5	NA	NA	CASSVWGGETQYF	TGTGCCAGCAGCGTCTGGGGCGGTGAGACCCAGTACTTC
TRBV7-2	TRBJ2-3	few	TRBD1	CASSWRGTGSTDTQYF	TGTGCCAGCAGCTGGCGAGGGACAGGGTCCACAGATACGCAGTATTTT
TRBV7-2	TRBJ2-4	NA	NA	CASSSRGRENIQYF	TGTGCCAGCAGCTCCAGGGGCAGGGAAAACATTCAGTACTTC
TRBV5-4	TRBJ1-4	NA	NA	CASSLAGNEKLFF	TGTGCCAGCAGCTTGGCCGGGAATGAAAAACTGTTTTTT
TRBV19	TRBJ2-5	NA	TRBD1	CASRPVGTGGQETQYF	TGTGCCAGTAGGCCCGTGGGCACTGGGGGACAGGAGACCCAGTACTTC
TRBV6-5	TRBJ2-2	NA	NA	CASKRVFNTGELFF	TGTGCCAGCAAAAGGGTTTTCAACACCGGGGAGCTGTTTTTT
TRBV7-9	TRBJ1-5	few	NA	CASSATGSNQPQHF	TGTGCCAGCAGCGCCACCGGTAGCAATCAGCCCCAGCATTTT
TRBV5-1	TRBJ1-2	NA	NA	CASSWTTGTSYGYTF	TGCGCCAGCAGCTGGACCACGGGCACAAGCTATGGCTACACCTTC
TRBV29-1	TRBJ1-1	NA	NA	CSVEVPGTAVTEAFF	TGCAGCGTTGAAGTCCCAGGGACCGCCGTAACTGAAGCTTTCTTT
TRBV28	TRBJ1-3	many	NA	CASSLIQGNLAGNTIYF	TGTGCCAGCAGTTTAATACAGGGTAACTTGGCTGGAAACACCATATATTTT
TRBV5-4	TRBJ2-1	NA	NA	CASSIEYNEQFF	TGTGCCAGCAGCATCGAGTACAATGAGCAGTTCTTC
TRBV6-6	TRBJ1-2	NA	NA	CASRYGGQGSRGYTF	TGTGCCAGCAGATACGGTGGGCAGGGTTCTCGTGGCTACACCTTC
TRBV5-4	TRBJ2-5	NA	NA	CASSWRDTGGETQYF	TGTGCCAGCAGCTGGAGAGATACAGGTGGAGAGACCCAGTACTTC
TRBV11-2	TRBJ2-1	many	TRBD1	CASSLGTGGMGQFF	TGTGCCAGCAGCTTAGGTACAGGGGGCATGGGGCAGTTCTTC
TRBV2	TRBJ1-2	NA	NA	CASSGEDYGYTF	TGTGCCAGCAGTGGGGAGGACTATGGCTACACCTTC